This T cell receptor beta chain was recovered during a study of blood T cells in healthy people across ages. No fewer than 6 million PBMCs went into each sample. Worth noting for this clonotype: Its antigen remains unidentified.

Study findings and constraints: It was the long-lived donors that had more naive CD4+ cells and higher diversity than aged donors.

CDR1 is ENHRY and CDR2 is SYGVKD in the germline V gene. This CDR3 has 12 amino acids. Then a second PCR, running roughly 7 to 11 cycles, was carried out with a sample-barcoded 5' primer and a J-beta primer mix. TCRdb ran MiXCR on the 5' RACE reads and lists one entry per CDR3 protein. The sample holds about a million distinct CDR3 sequences, approximately 38% seen once. Sample: blood. The chain employs TRBV10-3 and TRBJ2-1, with 8 positions matching TRBD1. This clonotype was sampled from a young man in good health. The CDR3 reads CDMGQVMNEQFF. In DNA, the CDR3 is TGTGACATGGGACAGGTGATGAATGAGCAGTTCTTC.